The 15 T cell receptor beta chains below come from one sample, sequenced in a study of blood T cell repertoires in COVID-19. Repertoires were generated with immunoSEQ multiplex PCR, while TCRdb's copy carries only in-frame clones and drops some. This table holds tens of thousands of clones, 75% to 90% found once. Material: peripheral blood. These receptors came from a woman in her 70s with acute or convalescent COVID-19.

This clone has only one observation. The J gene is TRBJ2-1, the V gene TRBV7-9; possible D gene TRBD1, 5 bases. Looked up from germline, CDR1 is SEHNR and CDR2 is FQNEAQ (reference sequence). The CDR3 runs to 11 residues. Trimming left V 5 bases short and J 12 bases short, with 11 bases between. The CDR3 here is CASSTGLAQFF. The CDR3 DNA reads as TGTGCCAGCAGCACAGGTTTAGCGCAGTTCTTC.

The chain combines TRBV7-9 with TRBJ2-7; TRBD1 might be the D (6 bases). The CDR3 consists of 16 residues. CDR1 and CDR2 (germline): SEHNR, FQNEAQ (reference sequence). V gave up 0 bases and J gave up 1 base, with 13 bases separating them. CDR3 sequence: CASSLAAGDPSYEQYF. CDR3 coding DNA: TGTGCCAGCAGCTTAGCTGCAGGGGACCCTTCCTACGAGCAGTACTTC.

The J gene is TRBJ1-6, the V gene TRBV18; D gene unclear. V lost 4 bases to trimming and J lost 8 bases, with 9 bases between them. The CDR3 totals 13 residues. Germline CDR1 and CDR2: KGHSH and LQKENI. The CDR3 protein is CASSRGLDSPLHF. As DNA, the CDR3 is TGTGCCAGCTCACGAGGGCTCGATTCACCCCTCCACTTT. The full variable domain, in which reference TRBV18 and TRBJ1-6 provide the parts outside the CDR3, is NAGVMQNPRHLVRRRGQEARLRCSPMKGHSHVYWYRQLPEEGLKFMVYLQKENIIDESGMPKERFSAEFPKEGPSILRIQQVVRGDSAAYFCASSRGLDSPLHFGNGTRLTVT.

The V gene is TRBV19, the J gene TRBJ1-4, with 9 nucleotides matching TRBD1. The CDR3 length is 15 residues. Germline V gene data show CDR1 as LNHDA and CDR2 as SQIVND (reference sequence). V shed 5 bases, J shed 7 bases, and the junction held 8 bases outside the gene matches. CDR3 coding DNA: TGTGCCAGTAGTGCCGGGACAGGGCCAAGTGAAAAACTGTTTTTT. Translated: CASSAGTGPSEKLFF.

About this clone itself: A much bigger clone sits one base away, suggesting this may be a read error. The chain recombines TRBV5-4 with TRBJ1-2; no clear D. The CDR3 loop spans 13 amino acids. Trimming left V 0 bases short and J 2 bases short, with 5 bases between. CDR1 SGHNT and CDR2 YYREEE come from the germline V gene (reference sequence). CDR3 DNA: TGTGCCAGCAGCTTGGCGGGGAACTATGGCTACACCTTC. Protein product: CASSLAGNYGYTF.

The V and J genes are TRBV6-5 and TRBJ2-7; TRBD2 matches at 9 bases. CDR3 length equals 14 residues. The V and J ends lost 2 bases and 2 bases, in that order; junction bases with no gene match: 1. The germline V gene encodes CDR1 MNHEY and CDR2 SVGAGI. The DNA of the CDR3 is TGTGCCAGCAGTTACCTAGCGGGGACCTACGAGCAGTACTTC. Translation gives CASSYLAGTYEQYF.

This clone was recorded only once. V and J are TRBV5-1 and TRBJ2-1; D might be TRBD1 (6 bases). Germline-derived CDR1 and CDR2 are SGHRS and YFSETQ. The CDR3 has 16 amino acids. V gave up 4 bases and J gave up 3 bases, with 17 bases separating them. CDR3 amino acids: CASSPPRQARYNEQFF. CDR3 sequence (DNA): TGCGCCAGCAGCCCGCCCCGACAGGCCCGCTACAATGAGCAGTTCTTC.

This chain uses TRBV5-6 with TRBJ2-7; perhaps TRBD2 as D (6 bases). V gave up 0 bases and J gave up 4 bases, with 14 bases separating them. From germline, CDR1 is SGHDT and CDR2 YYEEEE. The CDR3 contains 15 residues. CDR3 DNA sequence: TGTGCCAGCAGCTTGGGGGCGGAGGGGAGGTACGAGCAGTACTTC. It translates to CASSLGAEGRYEQYF.

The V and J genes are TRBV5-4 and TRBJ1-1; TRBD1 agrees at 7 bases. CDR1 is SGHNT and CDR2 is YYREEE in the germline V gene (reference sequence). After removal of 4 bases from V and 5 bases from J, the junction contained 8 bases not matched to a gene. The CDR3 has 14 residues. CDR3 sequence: CASSVDRARTEAFF. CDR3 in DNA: TGTGCCAGCAGCGTCGACAGGGCGAGGACTGAAGCTTTCTTT.

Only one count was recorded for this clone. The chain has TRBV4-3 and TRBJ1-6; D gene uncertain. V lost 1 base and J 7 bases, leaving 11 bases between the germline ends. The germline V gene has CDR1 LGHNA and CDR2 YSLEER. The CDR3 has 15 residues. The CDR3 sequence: CASSQVWLPNSPLHF. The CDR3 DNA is TGCGCCAGCAGCCAAGTGTGGCTTCCCAATTCACCCCTCCACTTT.

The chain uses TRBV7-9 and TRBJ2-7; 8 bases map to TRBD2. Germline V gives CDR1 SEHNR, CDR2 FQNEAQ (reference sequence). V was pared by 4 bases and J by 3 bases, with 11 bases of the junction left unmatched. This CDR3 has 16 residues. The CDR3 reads CASSWRGNSGDYEQYF. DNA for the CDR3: TGTGCCAGCAGCTGGCGAGGTAATAGCGGGGACTACGAGCAGTACTTC.

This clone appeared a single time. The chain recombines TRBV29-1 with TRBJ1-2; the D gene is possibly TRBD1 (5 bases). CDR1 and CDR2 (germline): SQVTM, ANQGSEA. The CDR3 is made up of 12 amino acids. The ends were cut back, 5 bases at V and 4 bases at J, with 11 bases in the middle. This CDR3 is CSVRLDSYGYTF. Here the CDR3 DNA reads TGCAGCGTTCGCTTAGACAGCTATGGCTACACCTTC.

The CDR3 nucleotides are TGCGCCAGCAGCTTGGGGCAGGGGGCTGGAAACACCATATATTTT. This translates into CASSLGQGAGNTIYF. The chain links TRBV5-1 to TRBJ1-3, with TRBD1 identical over 7 bases. The J segment lost 2 bases and the V segment lost 0 bases, leaving 2 bases of the junction unmatched. Germline V gene sequence: CDR1 SGHRS, CDR2 YFSETQ. This CDR3 comprises 15 residues.

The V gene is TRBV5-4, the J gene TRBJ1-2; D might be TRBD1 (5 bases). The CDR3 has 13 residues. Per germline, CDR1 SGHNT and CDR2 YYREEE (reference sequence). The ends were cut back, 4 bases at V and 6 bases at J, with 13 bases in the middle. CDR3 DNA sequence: TGTGCCAGCAGCATGAGTCCAGGGAATGGCTACACCTTC. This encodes CASSMSPGNGYTF.

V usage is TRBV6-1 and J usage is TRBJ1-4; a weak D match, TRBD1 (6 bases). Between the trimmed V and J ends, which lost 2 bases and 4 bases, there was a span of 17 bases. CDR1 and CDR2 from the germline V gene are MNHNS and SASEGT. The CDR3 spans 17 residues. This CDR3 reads CASSEQGHPGLNEKLFF. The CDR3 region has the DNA TGTGCCAGCAGTGAACAGGGACATCCGGGCCTTAATGAAAAACTGTTTTTT.